One T cell receptor (beta chain) is described in this entry. This sample is drawn from a study of blood T cell repertoires in COVID-19. At the level of the study: COVID-19 samples collected from the United States, Italy and Spain covered acute and convalescent phases. T cells, B-cell-depleted T cells, or PBMCs supplied cDNA or gDNA.

V lost 3 bases to trimming and J lost 6 bases, with 8 bases between them. CDR3 length: 11 amino acids. Germline lookup yields CDR1 SQVTM and CDR2 ANQGSEA. Only in-frame clones appear in the TCRdb table, and some are missing; sequencing was by immunoSEQ multiplex PCR. The data hold approximately 43,000 clones, with about four fifths observed a single time. Sequencing was performed on peripheral blood. The rearrangement uses TRBV29-1 and TRBJ1-2; possibly TRBD1 for D (6 bases). The clonotype was recovered from a man aged 35 to 55 with active or convalescent COVID-19. Written as DNA, the CDR3 is TGCAGCGTTGACGACAGGAATGGCTACACCTTC. It encodes CSVDDRNGYTF.